These 10 T cell receptor beta chains were all obtained from the same sample, sequenced in a study of blood T cell repertoires in COVID-19. Generated by immunoSEQ multiplex PCR, the TCRdb table keeps only in-frame clones and is missing some. The sample lists about 62,000 clones, 85% to 90% occurring once. The sample comprised peripheral blood. Every receptor here comes from a woman between 55 and 75 years old with COVID-19, enrolled during active disease.

V is TRBV19 and J is TRBJ1-1; a weak D match, TRBD1 (5 bases). Germline values: CDR1 LNHDA, CDR2 SQIVND (reference sequence). The CDR3 sequence is 12 residues long. The ends were cut back, 7 bases at V and 4 bases at J, with 10 bases in the middle. In DNA form, the CDR3 reads TGTGCCAGTACAGGGTATCGCACTGAAGCTTTCTTT. Its protein product is CASTGYRTEAFF.

The chain has TRBV18 and TRBJ1-6; TRBD1 is a possible D gene (5 bases). The CDR3 is 15 amino acids. V gave up 5 bases and J gave up 4 bases, with 12 bases separating them. Germline V gives CDR1 KGHSH, CDR2 LQKENI. Here the CDR3 DNA reads TGTGCCAGCTCATTAACGGGGGATTATAATTCACCCCTCCACTTT. As protein: CASSLTGDYNSPLHF.

The V and J genes are TRBV5-1 and TRBJ1-4; TRBD1 aligns across 8 bases. The CDR3 loop spans 15 amino acids. V lost 5 bases, J lost 5 bases, and 8 bases stayed unmatched. The germline CDR1 and CDR2 sequences are SGHRS and YFSETQ. In nucleotides, the CDR3 is TGCGCCAGCAGATCCCACAGGGGGGGAAATGAAAAACTGTTTTTT. Its protein product is CASRSHRGGNEKLFF.

The chain is built from TRBV7-2 and TRBJ2-7, with 12 bases lining up with TRBD2. V lost 1 base and J lost 6; bases outside the gene matches: 10. CDR3 length: 17 residues. Germline CDR1 SGHTA, CDR2 FQGNSA. The CDR3 loop reads CASSLVRLAGGAVEQYF. In DNA, the CDR3 is TGTGCCAGCAGCTTAGTGCGGCTAGCGGGAGGGGCCGTCGAGCAGTACTTC. The complete variable domain, with remaining parts taken from reference TRBV7-2 and TRBJ2-7, reads GAGVSQSPSNKVTEKGKDVELRCDPISGHTALYWYRQSLGQGLEFLIYFQGNSAPDKSGLPSDRFSAERTGGSVSTLTIQRTQQEDSAVYLCASSLVRLAGGAVEQYFGPGTRLTVT.

The gene calls are TRBV19 and TRBJ1-5; TRBD1 is a possible D gene (5 bases). Trimming removed 0 bases at V and 6 bases at J, with 12 bases between. Germline CDR1 is LNHDA and CDR2 is SQIVND (reference sequence). CDR3 length equals 15 residues. Here the CDR3 reads CASSIDRRGSQPQHF. The CDR3, as DNA: TGTGCCAGTAGTATAGATCGGAGGGGAAGTCAGCCCCAGCATTTT.

The CDR3 sequence: CASSSSGTGDTQYF. CDR3 DNA: TGTGCCAGCAGCTCTAGCGGGACGGGGGATACGCAGTATTTT. The V and J genes are TRBV7-3 and TRBJ2-3, with TRBD2 identical over 9 bases. Trimming took 4 bases from V and 6 from J; bases not matched to a gene: 5. Per the germline V gene, CDR1 is SGHTA and CDR2 is FQGTGA. The CDR3 extends over 14 amino acids.

The sample holds one count of this clone. The chain has TRBV7-9 and TRBJ2-2, with D perhaps matching TRBD2 (5 bases). V was shortened by 3 bases and J by 2 bases, with 13 bases between the two germline ends. This CDR3 contains 16 residues. Germline V gene sequence: CDR1 SEHNR, CDR2 FQNEAQ (reference sequence). The CDR3: CASSFGLSSNTGELFF. The CDR3 coding sequence is TGTGCCAGCAGCTTCGGACTTTCCTCAAACACCGGGGAGCTGTTTTTT.

This sequence joins TRBV29-1 and TRBJ1-4, with D tentatively TRBD1 (5 bases). Germline assignment: CDR1 SQVTM and CDR2 ANQGSEA. Trimming left V 4 bases short and J 5 bases short, with 17 bases between. The CDR3 has 15 residues. DNA for the CDR3: TGCAGCGTTGCCAGACAGAGCGCCTCAAATGAAAAACTGTTTTTT. Its protein product is CSVARQSASNEKLFF. Combining the CDR3 with reference TRBV29-1 and TRBJ1-4 gives the whole variable domain SAVISQKPSRDICQRGTSLTIQCQVDSQVTMMFWYRQQPGQSLTLIATANQGSEATYESGFVIDKFPISRPNLTFSTLTVSNMSPEDSSIYLCSVARQSASNEKLFFGSGTQLSVL.

This rearrangement joins TRBV20-1 to TRBJ2-1; D is undetermined. The V gene's germline CDR1 is DFQATT and CDR2 SNEGSKA (reference sequence). This CDR3 comprises 11 residues. V was pared by 3 bases and J by 12 bases, with 12 bases between. The CDR3 sequence is CSASPPTGQFF. The CDR3 nucleotides read TGCAGTGCTAGTCCCCCCACTGGGCAGTTCTTC.

This clone was seen only a few times. V gene TRBV4-1 combines with J gene TRBJ1-3, with 9 nucleotides matching TRBD1. The junction had 4 bases not matched to a gene; V was cut back by 4 bases and J by 0 bases. The V gene's germline CDR1 is MGHRA and CDR2 YSYEKL. The length of the CDR3 is 16 residues. The CDR3 loop is CASSRATGGSGNTIYF. Written as DNA, the CDR3 is TGCGCCAGCAGCCGCGCGACAGGGGGCTCTGGAAACACCATATATTTT.